A selection of T cell receptor beta chains follows, all from one sample in a study of CD8 T cells in Susac syndrome. In TCRdb, the immunoSEQ multiplex PCR reads were re-called with MiXCR into one record per CDR3 protein. This sample has a few hundred thousand distinct CDR3 sequences, with 85% found just once. The material sequenced was CD8+ T cells from PBMCs. Receptors were obtained from a human donor with multiple sclerosis. The CDR3 runs from the conserved cysteine through the conserved F or W. Each record gives: CDR3 DNA, CDR3 protein, D gene, V gene, J gene, clone size. A D gene is named only where the DNA matches it firmly. Size tells how often a clone was seen (once, few, many) or the class of an expanded clone, and some rows leave it out.

TGCGCCAGCAGCTTCAGGGGAGGCAAAAACATTCAGTACTTC	CASSFRGGKNIQYF	-	TRBV5-1	TRBJ2-4	-
TGTGCCAGCTCACCGGGATTATCGCGGACCTACAATGAGCAGTTCTTC	CASSPGLSRTYNEQFF	-	TRBV18	TRBJ2-1	-
TGTGCCAGCAGCAGCACGGGGCCGGGTTACAATGAGCAGTTCTTC	CASSSTGPGYNEQFF	-	TRBV7-9	TRBJ2-1	-
TGTGCCAGTAGTATAGGACACTCTGAAGCTTTCTTT	CASSIGHSEAFF	-	TRBV19	TRBJ1-1	-
TGTGCCAGCAGTTTACATCCCGATAGACAGGGCCCACCTATTAATTCACCCCTCCACTTT	CASSLHPDRQGPPINSPLHF	TRBD1	TRBV28	TRBJ1-6	-
TGTGCCAGCAGTGCAACTAGCGCGAGCTCCTACGAGCAGTACTTC	CASSATSASSYEQYF	TRBD2	TRBV27	TRBJ2-7	-
TGCAGCGTTGAATTGGGCAGTCCCTACGAGCAGTACTTC	CSVELGSPYEQYF	-	TRBV29-1	TRBJ2-7	few
TGTGCCAGCAGCCAAGATAGTTACGCTGAGCAGTTCTTC	CASSQDSYAEQFF	-	TRBV3-1	TRBJ2-1	-
TGTGCCAGCAGCTTAGGGAGCGACCAGAAGACCCAGTACTTC	CASSLGSDQKTQYF	-	TRBV7-6	TRBJ2-5	-
TGTGCCAGCAGCTTAGAGGGGGACAGAGCGTTTGGGGAGACCCAGTACTTC	CASSLEGDRAFGETQYF	TRBD1	TRBV7-9	TRBJ2-5	-
TGTGCCAGCAGCCCGAACACGGAGACTCCACAGATAACCACAGATACGCAGTATTTT	CASSPNTETPQITTDTQYF	-	TRBV7-3	TRBJ2-3	-
TGTGCCAGCAGTTCTCGGTGGGAGTACCCTGAAGCTTTCTTT	CASSSRWEYPEAFF	-	TRBV28	TRBJ1-1	-
TGTGCCAGCAGTTTATGGAGCGGCCAAGAGACCCAGTACTTC	CASSLWSGQETQYF	-	TRBV27	TRBJ2-5	-
TGTGCCAGCAGCTTTTCAGGGACACACACAGATACGCAGTATTTT	CASSFSGTHTDTQYF	-	TRBV7-9	TRBJ2-3	-
TGTGCCAGCAGCCCGGGCGAGGCCTACTCTCAGGCTGGCTACACCTTC	CASSPGEAYSQAGYTF	-	TRBV27	TRBJ1-2	-
TGTGCCAGCAGCGATCGACAGGTGGCCTACGAGCAGTACTTC	CASSDRQVAYEQYF	-	TRBV27	TRBJ2-7	-
TGCAGTGCCATCCCCGGCGGCGGGAGGCCCTCTGATGAGCAGTACTTC	CSAIPGGGRPSDEQYF	TRBD2	TRBV20-1	TRBJ2-7	once
TGTGCCAGCAGTTTAGGGGGCGGAACTTATAGCAATCAGCCCCAGCATTTT	CASSLGGGTYSNQPQHF	-	TRBV28	TRBJ1-5	once